This TCR beta chain was sequenced for a study of shared clonotypes between healthy human individuals (TCRdb year 2020). As for the study more broadly: The cohort included a few men and a couple of women between 18 and 49 years of age. For each donor, CD4 naive and CD4 memory were each run on three plates, CD8 naive on two plates, and CD8 memory on one plate. Blood TCR repertoires of roughly five healthy adults were deeply sequenced to estimate repertoire size and the extent of clonotype sharing between individuals. To increase sequencing depth and limit assay-specific biases, TCR repertoire library preparation and sequencing were carried out by different laboratories using diverse techniques. Each donor's leukapheresis produced roughly between roughly 0.9 and 9 billion PBMCs.

Looking up the germline V gene yields CDR1 LGHNA and CDR2 YNFKEQ. Counted from cysteine to phenylalanine, this CDR3 has 15 amino acids. Only the CDR3 DNA is retained, 45 bases long and in frame from the first base. V gives up 1 base and J gives up 1 base, and the segment between their germline ends measures 11 bases. As regards this clone: Its binding antigen is unknown. Per-base qualities were not stored, and no clone one base away is much larger.

TCR CDR3 regions were amplified from genomic DNA by multiplex PCR using the deep immunoSEQ assay. Extracted genomic DNA from each cell subset was spread evenly across all wells of several immunoSEQ 96-well plates, with each plate serving as a replicate. For sorted subsets, 200 to 250 ng of genomic DNA, equivalent to around 29,000 T cell genomes, went into each replicate PCR. Purified libraries were measured with a Qubit 3.0 fluorometer, size-checked on a Bioanalyzer 2100, and measured again with the KAPA Library Quantification kit. Each immunoSEQ 96-well plate was sequenced on its own single-read 150-cycle Illumina NextSeq 550 flow cell. The source study handled its data this way. Because the immunoSEQ output held only junctional sequences and lacked quality scores, the filtering could not match the filtering applied to full-length reads. Sequences were annotated with PyIR, a Python wrapper for IgBLAST v1.9, using IMGT germline references to assign V/J genes and CDR3. Any read was removed if the V/J assignment was weak (E-value above 1e-6), the CDR3 was missing, or the read contained stop codons, out-of-frame junctions, or ambiguous translated residues. A V3J clonotype was defined by an identical inferred V gene, J gene, and CDR3 amino acid sequence. Percentage overlap between repertoires was computed as shared unique clonotypes divided by the size of the smaller repertoire. Repertoire richness was assessed with RTK rarefaction, the Chao1 estimator, and Recon v2.1 estimates of unobserved clonotypes. For all TCRbeta clonotypes obtained by the gDNA method from a handful of donors, generation probabilities were computed with OLGA. TCRdb's version of the immuneACCESS table is confined to in-frame rearrangements and falls short of the full clone set. An unresolved V gene accounts for under half of the shortfall where checked; the remainder is of unknown origin. D and trimming come from the DNA, and the V and J calls and clone size come from that table. For this sample there are fewer than 850,000 clones; less than 95% appear just once. The top ten hold 34% of the sample.

Healthy HIV-negative adults with no recently reported acute infections or vaccinations were included as donors. All donors were Caucasian adults living in Nashville, Tennessee, USA. CD8 memory samples combined magnetically selected CD45RO+ cells with CCR7-negative CD45RA+ effector memory (TemRA) cells. Blood was collected by leukapheresis, and PBMCs were isolated by Ficoll-Histopaque density gradient centrifugation and then cryopreserved in liquid nitrogen vapor phase. Analytical flow cytometry was used to check the purity and quantity of each magnetically sorted T cell population. Each sorted fraction had its genomic DNA isolated and then quantified by UV absorbance on a Nanodrop 2000c. General findings and caveats noted by the study authors: Larger estimated clonotype richness was generally found for naive subsets than for memory subsets. Because the study included only a small number of donors, the genetic and exposure-history diversity represented was limited. Only blood was sampled, and tissue TCR repertoires likely differ from those in blood. Based on pairwise subsampling, the degree of clonotype sharing among donors was expected to be affected by sequencing depth. Clonotypes shared by all four sorted-subset donors showed higher generation probabilities than non-shared clonotypes. Incomplete sequencing was indicated by rarefaction of sorted-subset datasets, despite the large sequencing depth. Roughly 5% of naive CD4, around 4% of naive CD8, approximately 2.2% of memory CD4, and 0.4% of memory CD8 clonotypes were shared across a few donors.

The origin of this receptor is a man between 18 and 35 years old in good health. Some clones in this sample may be carry-over from other donors' samples. The sample taken for sequencing was memory CD8+ T cells from PBMCs. The cell subset or site label, as the study defines it: CD45RO+ cells pooled with CCR7-negative TemRA cells. This sequence uses TRBV4-2 and TRBJ2-7, with the D gene tentatively TRBD1 or TRBD2, based on 5 matching bases in each. This receptor has the CDR3 CASSQAGTASYEQYF. The DNA sequence is TGTGCCAGCAGCCAAGCCGGGACCGCTTCCTACGAGCAGTACTTC.